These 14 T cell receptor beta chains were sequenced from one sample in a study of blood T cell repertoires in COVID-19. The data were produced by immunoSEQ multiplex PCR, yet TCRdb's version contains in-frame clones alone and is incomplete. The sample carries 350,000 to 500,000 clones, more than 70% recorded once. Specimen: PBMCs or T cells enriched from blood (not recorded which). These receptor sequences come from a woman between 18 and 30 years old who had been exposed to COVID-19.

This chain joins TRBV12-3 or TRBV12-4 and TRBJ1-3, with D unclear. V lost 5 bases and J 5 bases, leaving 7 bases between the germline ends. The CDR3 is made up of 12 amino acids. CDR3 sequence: CASSRDRNTIYF. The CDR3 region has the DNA TGTGCCAGCAGTCGAGACAGAAACACCATATATTTT.

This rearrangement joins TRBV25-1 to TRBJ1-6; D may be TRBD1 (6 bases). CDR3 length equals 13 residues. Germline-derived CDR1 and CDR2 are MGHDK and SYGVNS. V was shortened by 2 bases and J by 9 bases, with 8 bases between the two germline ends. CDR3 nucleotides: TGTGCCAGCAGTGAACAGGGGAGTTCACCCCTCCACTTT. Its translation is CASSEQGSSPLHF.

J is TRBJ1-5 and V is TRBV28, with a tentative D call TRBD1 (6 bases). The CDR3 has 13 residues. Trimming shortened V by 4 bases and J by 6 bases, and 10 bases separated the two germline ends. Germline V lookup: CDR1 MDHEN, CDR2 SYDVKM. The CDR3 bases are TGTGCCAGCAGTTACAGGGTTTTTCAGCCCCAGCATTTT. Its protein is CASSYRVFQPQHF. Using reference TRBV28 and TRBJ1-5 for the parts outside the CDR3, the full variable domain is DVKVTQSSRYLVKRTGEKVFLECVQDMDHENMFWYRQDPGLGLRLIYFSYDVKMKEKGDIPEGYSVSREKKERFSLILESASTNQTSMYLCASSYRVFQPQHFGDGTRLSIL.

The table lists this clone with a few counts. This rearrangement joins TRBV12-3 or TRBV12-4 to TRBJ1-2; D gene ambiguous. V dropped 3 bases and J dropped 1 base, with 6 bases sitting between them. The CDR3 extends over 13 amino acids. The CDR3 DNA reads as TGTGCCAGCAGTTTTCAGCGTAACTATGGCTACACCTTC. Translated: CASSFQRNYGYTF.

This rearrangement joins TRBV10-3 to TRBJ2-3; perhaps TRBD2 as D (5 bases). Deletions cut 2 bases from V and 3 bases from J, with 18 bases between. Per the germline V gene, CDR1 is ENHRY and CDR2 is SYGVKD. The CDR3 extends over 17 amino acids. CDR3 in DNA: TGTGCCATCAGTGAGATGGTTTTCGCGGGCCGAACAGATACGCAGTATTTT. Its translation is CAISEMVFAGRTDTQYF.

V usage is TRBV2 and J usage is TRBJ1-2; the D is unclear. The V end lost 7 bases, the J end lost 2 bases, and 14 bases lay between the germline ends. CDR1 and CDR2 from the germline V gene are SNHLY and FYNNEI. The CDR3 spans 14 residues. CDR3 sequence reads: CASKGDTQNYGYTF. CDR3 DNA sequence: TGTGCCAGCAAGGGAGACACCCAAAACTATGGCTACACCTTC. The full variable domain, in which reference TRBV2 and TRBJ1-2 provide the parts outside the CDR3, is EPEVTQTPSHQVTQMGQEVILRCVPISNHLYFYWYRQILGQKVEFLVSFYNNEISEKSEIFDDQFSVERPDGSNFTLKIRSTKLEDSAMYFCASKGDTQNYGYTFGSGTRLTVV.

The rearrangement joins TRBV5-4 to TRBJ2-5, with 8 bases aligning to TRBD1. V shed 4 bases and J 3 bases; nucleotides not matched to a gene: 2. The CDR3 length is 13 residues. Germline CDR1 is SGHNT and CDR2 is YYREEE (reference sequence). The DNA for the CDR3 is TGTGCCAGCAGCCCGGACAGGGAAGAGACCCAGTACTTC. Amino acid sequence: CASSPDREETQYF.

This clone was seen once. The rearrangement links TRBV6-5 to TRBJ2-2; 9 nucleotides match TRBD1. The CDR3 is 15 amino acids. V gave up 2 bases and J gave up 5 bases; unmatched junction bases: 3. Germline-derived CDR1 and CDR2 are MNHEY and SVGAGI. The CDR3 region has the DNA TGTGCCAGCAGTTACGGGACAGGGAGTACCGGGGAGCTGTTTTTT. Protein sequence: CASSYGTGSTGELFF.

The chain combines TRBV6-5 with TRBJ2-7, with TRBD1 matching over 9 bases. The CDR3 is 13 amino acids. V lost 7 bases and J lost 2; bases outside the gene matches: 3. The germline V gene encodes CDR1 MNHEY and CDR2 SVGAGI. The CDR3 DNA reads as TGTGCCAGCAAGGGACAGGGTCCCTACGAGCAGTACTTC. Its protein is CASKGQGPYEQYF.

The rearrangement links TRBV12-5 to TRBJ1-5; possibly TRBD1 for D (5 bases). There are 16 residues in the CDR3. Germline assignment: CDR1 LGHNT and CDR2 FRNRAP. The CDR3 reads CADPGGVGYSNQPQHF. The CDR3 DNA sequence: TGTGCGGATCCGGGAGGGGTGGGTTATAGCAATCAGCCCCAGCATTTT.

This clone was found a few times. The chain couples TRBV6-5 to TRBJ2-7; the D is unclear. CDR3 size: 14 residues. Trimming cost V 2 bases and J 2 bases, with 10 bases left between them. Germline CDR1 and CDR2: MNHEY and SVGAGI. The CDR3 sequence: CASSYVAETYEQYF. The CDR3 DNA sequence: TGTGCCAGCAGTTACGTAGCAGAGACCTACGAGCAGTACTTC.

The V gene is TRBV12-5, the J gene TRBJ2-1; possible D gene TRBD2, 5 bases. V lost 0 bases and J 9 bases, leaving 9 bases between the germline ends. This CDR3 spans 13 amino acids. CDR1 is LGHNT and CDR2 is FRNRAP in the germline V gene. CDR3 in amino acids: CASGLVARGEQFF. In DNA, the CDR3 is TGTGCTAGTGGTTTGGTAGCTCGGGGTGAGCAGTTCTTC.

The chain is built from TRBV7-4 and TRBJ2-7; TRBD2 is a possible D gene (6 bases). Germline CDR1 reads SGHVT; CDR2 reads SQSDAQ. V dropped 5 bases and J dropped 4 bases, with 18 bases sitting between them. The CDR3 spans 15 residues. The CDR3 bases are TGTGCCAGCAGCCCCCGGAGGGCCACTTCTTACGAGCAGTACTTC. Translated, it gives CASSPRRATSYEQYF. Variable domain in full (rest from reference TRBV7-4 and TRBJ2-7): GAGVSQSPRYKVAKRGRDVALRCDSISGHVTLYWYRQTLGQGSEVLTYSQSDAQRDKSGRPSGRFSAERPERSVSTLKIQRTEQGDSAVYLCASSPRRATSYEQYFGPGTRLTVT.

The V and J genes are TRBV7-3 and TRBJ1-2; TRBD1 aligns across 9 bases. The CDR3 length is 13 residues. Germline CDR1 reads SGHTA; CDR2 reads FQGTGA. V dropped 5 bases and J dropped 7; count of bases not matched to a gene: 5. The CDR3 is CASSLTGGVGYTF. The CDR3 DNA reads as TGTGCCAGCAGCCTGACAGGGGGTGTTGGCTACACCTTC. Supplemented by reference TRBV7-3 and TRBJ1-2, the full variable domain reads GAGVSQTPSNKVTEKGKYVELRCDPISGHTALYWYRQSLGQGPEFLIYFQGTGAADDSGLPNDRFFAVRPEGSVSTLKIQRTERGDSAVYLCASSLTGGVGYTFGSGTRLTVV.